Presented here are 30 T cell receptor beta chains from one specimen sequenced in a study of blood T cell repertoires in COVID-19 (TCRdb year 2020). The library was obtained by the immunoSEQ multiplex PCR assay. The clones in this table, taken by TCRdb from immuneACCESS, are in-frame only. Not every clone is retained; where verified, under half of the shortfall comes from an unresolved V gene, and the cause of the rest is unknown. In all, the sample holds over 250,000 clones, and roughly 90% of those were seen once. Around 2.6% of the sample rests with the top ten. The sample was PBMCs or T cells enriched from blood (not recorded which). The source of these receptors is a man aged 60-69 years who had recovered from COVID-19.

The chain uses TRBV11-2 and TRBJ1-5; 7 bases align to TRBD1. With V trimmed by 5 bases and J by 3 bases, 4 bases remained unmatched. The length of the CDR3 is 14 residues. Germline CDR1 and CDR2: SGHAT and FQNNGV. The CDR3 reads CASSLDRDNQPQHF. The CDR3 region has the DNA TGTGCCAGCAGCCTCGACAGGGACAATCAGCCCCAGCATTTT.

This rearrangement joins TRBV12-3 or TRBV12-4 to TRBJ1-2, with D tentatively TRBD1 (5 bases). V was shortened by 7 bases and J by 4 bases, with 13 bases between the two germline ends. This CDR3 region has 13 residues. The CDR3, as DNA: TGTGCCAGCACCCGAGACAGCTTCTATGGCTACACCTTC. It yields the protein CASTRDSFYGYTF.

This chain connects TRBV9 to TRBJ2-1; D is unclear. Germline V gene sequence: CDR1 SGDLS, CDR2 YYNGEE. Trimming took off 3 bases at V and 5 bases at J, with 12 bases between the two ends. The CDR3 runs to 14 residues. The CDR3 DNA is TGTGCCAGCAGCGGTGAGTCGGTCCACAATGAGCAGTTCTTC. It codes for CASSGESVHNEQFF.

The V call is TRBV24-1, the J call TRBJ1-1; D is perhaps TRBD1 (6 bases). This CDR3 contains 12 residues. Deletions cut 4 bases from V and 11 bases from J, with 13 bases between. Germline V gene data show CDR1 as KGHDR and CDR2 as SFDVKD. CDR3: CATSDPVRGAFF. CDR3 DNA sequence: TGTGCCACCAGTGACCCGGTAAGGGGGGCTTTCTTT.

The V gene is TRBV7-2, the J gene TRBJ1-3; 8 nucleotides match TRBD1. Germline loops: CDR1 SGHTA, CDR2 FQGNSA. CDR3 length equals 15 residues. Unmatched junction bases numbered 7, after V lost 1 base and J lost 8 bases. CDR3 bases: TGTGCCAGCAGCTTAGGGGCCAGGGGGCTTGACACCATATATTTT. Protein product: CASSLGARGLDTIYF.

The V gene is TRBV2, the J gene TRBJ2-6; TRBD1 matches 7 bases. The V segment lost 2 bases and the J segment 1 base; nucleotides outside the gene matches: 8. This CDR3 has 18 amino acids. Germline V gene sequence: CDR1 SNHLY, CDR2 FYNNEI. Written as DNA, the CDR3 is TGTGCCAGCAGTGAATGGGTAGGGGGCGCGTCTGGGGCCAACGTCCTGACTTTC. This encodes CASSEWVGGASGANVLTF.

The chain is built from TRBV14 and TRBJ1-1; D not certain. The ends were cut back, 2 bases at V and 0 bases at J, with 13 bases in the middle. The CDR3 covers 16 residues. Germline V gene sequence: CDR1 SGHDN, CDR2 FVKESK. Written as DNA, the CDR3 is TGTGCCAGCAGCCAACATCATCTTTCAGTGAACACTGAAGCTTTCTTT. This encodes CASSQHHLSVNTEAFF.

The chain combines TRBV7-2 with TRBJ2-1, with a possible D match to TRBD1 (6 bases). There are 17 residues in the CDR3. Germline CDR1 reads SGHTA; CDR2 reads FQGNSA. V was pared by 5 bases and J by 9 bases, with 26 bases between. CDR3 sequence reads: CASSPGLGQGLMGEQFF. As DNA, the CDR3 is TGTGCCAGCAGCCCCGGATTGGGCCAGGGGTTAATGGGTGAGCAGTTCTTC. Full variable domain (outside the CDR3, taken from reference TRBV7-2 and TRBJ2-1): GAGVSQSPSNKVTEKGKDVELRCDPISGHTALYWYRQSLGQGLEFLIYFQGNSAPDKSGLPSDRFSAERTGGSVSTLTIQRTQQEDSAVYLCASSPGLGQGLMGEQFFGPGTRLTVL.

Turning to this clone: Other DNA sequences in the sample encode the same CDR3. The chain links TRBV3-1 (or the pseudogene TRBV3-2) to TRBJ2-1, with 12 bases identical to TRBD2. The CDR3 contains 15 residues. V lost 1 base, J lost 10 bases, and 5 bases stayed unmatched. The germline V gene has CDR1 LGHDT and CDR2 YNNKEL (reference sequence). CDR3 amino acids: CASSQGLAGGPEQFF. CDR3 in DNA: TGTGCCAGCAGCCAAGGCCTAGCGGGGGGGCCGGAGCAGTTCTTC.

This clone was counted only a few times. The J gene is TRBJ2-7, the V gene TRBV7-2; a possible D gene is TRBD2 (5 bases). CDR3 length: 13 amino acids. Trimming shortened V by 4 bases and J by 4 bases, and 11 bases separated the two germline ends. Looked up from germline, CDR1 is SGHTA and CDR2 is FQGNSA. The CDR3 bases are TGTGCCAGCAGCTCCGGGCCGGGGTACGAGCAGTACTTC. Amino acids: CASSSGPGYEQYF.

V is TRBV19 and J is TRBJ1-1, with 7 bases identical to TRBD1. Trimming removed 2 bases from V and 0 bases from J; junction bases left unmatched: 3. CDR3 size: 15 residues. Germline CDR1 reads LNHDA; CDR2 reads SQIVND (reference sequence). This CDR3 reads CASSIRDSMNTEAFF. Here the CDR3 DNA reads TGTGCCAGTAGTATAAGGGACAGTATGAACACTGAAGCTTTCTTT.

CDR3 bases: TGTGCCAGCAGCTCCCGCGGGGTCGGGTACAATGAGCAGTTCTTC. This translates into CASSSRGVGYNEQFF. The V gene is TRBV5-4, the J gene TRBJ2-1, with D possibly matching TRBD2 (6 bases). Trimming removed 3 bases from V and 4 bases from J, with 14 bases in between. The CDR3 spans 15 residues. Germline CDR1 and CDR2: SGHNT and YYREEE (reference sequence).

The V gene is TRBV5-5, the J gene TRBJ2-3, with D possibly matching TRBD2 (6 bases). In germline, CDR1 is SGHKS, CDR2 YYEKEE (reference sequence). This CDR3 contains 17 residues. Trimming removed 4 bases at V and 2 bases at J, with 20 bases between. The CDR3 DNA is TGTGCCAGCAGCCGGGTGGTGCGGGAACCTGCCACAGATACGCAGTATTTT. It codes for CASSRVVREPATDTQYF.

This clone came up many times. The J gene is TRBJ2-2, the V gene TRBV3-1 (or the pseudogene TRBV3-2); TRBD2 matches at 10 bases. This CDR3 is built from 15 residues. Looked up from germline, CDR1 is LGHDT and CDR2 is YNNKEL (reference sequence). J gave up 5 bases and V 2 bases, and 2 bases lay outside the gene matches. CDR3 amino acids: CASSQWTSGTGELFF. The CDR3 region has the DNA TGTGCCAGCAGCCAATGGACTAGCGGTACCGGGGAGCTGTTTTTT.

V and J are TRBV18 and TRBJ2-7, with TRBD2 matching 11 bases. CDR1 is KGHSH and CDR2 is LQKENI in the germline V gene. Trimming cost V 6 bases and J 3 bases; bases outside gene matches: 10. This CDR3 has 16 residues. CDR3 loop: CASSMGRLAGNYEQYF. The DNA for the CDR3 is TGTGCCAGCTCGATGGGAAGACTAGCGGGAAACTACGAGCAGTACTTC.

The rearrangement joins TRBV27 to TRBJ1-4, with a possible D match to TRBD1 (6 bases). The CDR3 sequence is 16 residues long. Germline V gives CDR1 MNHEY, CDR2 SMNVEV (reference sequence). V lost 5 bases to trimming and J lost 3 bases, with 16 bases between them. The CDR3 region has the DNA TGTGCCAGCAGTCTCGGGACACTGAGGCCTAATGAAAAACTGTTTTTT. Translated, it gives CASSLGTLRPNEKLFF.

V usage is TRBV6-6 and J usage is TRBJ1-2, with D maybe TRBD1 (6 bases). The V end was cut by 3 bases, the J end by 5 bases, with 16 bases between. Germline V CDR1 and CDR2: MNHNY, SVGAGI (reference sequence). The CDR3 extends over 15 amino acids. CDR3 protein: CASSYSPGATYGYTF. The CDR3 nucleotides are TGTGCCAGCAGTTATTCCCCAGGGGCGACATATGGCTACACCTTC.

The chain carries TRBV3-1 (or the pseudogene TRBV3-2) and TRBJ2-1, with TRBD2 as a possible D gene (5 bases). There are 14 residues in the CDR3. Trimming removed 4 bases at V and 9 bases at J, with 16 bases between. Germline CDR1 and CDR2: LGHDT and YNNKEL (reference sequence). CDR3 region: CASSPLSLAGEQFF. As DNA, the CDR3 is TGTGCCAGCAGCCCCCTCTCGCTAGCAGGTGAGCAGTTCTTC.

V gene TRBV24-1 combines with J gene TRBJ1-1; D may be TRBD1 (6 bases). CDR1 is KGHDR and CDR2 is SFDVKD in the germline V gene. Trimming removed 0 bases at V and 11 bases at J, with 9 bases between. This CDR3 is 12 amino acids long. This chain's CDR3 is CATSDLTGLAFF. The CDR3 coding sequence is TGTGCCACCAGTGATTTGACAGGGTTGGCTTTCTTT.

This chain joins TRBV11-3 and TRBJ2-2, with D possibly matching TRBD1 (5 bases). The CDR3 contains 15 residues. The germline CDR1 and CDR2 sequences are SGHNT and YENEEA. The germline V and J ends were trimmed by 1 base and 3 bases, with 9 bases remaining between them. The CDR3 nucleotides read TGTGCCAGCAGCTTAGGGGGCGCTGACACCGGGGAGCTGTTTTTT. This gives the protein CASSLGGADTGELFF. Combining the CDR3 with reference TRBV11-3 and TRBJ2-2 gives the whole variable domain EAGVVQSPRYKIIEKKQPVAFWCNPISGHNTLYWYLQNLGQGPELLIRYENEEAVDDSQLPKDRFSAERLKGVDSTLKIQPAELGDSAVYLCASSLGGADTGELFFGEGSRLTVL.

This clone was detected once. This sequence joins TRBV5-1 and TRBJ2-7; the D gene is possibly TRBD2 (7 bases). The CDR3 sequence is 14 residues long. Trimming took off 10 bases at V and 5 bases at J, with 22 bases between the two ends. Germline V gives CDR1 SGHRS, CDR2 YFSETQ. The CDR3 is CAPSNRGRANEQYF. CDR3 DNA sequence: TGCGCCCCATCAAATAGGGGGAGGGCCAACGAGCAGTACTTC.

The chain links TRBV7-3 to TRBJ2-1; perhaps TRBD2 as D (5 bases). This CDR3 is 13 amino acids long. Trimming stripped 8 bases from V and 9 bases from J, with 17 bases between. CDR1 is SGHTA, CDR2 FQGTGA, per germline. The CDR3 region has the DNA TGTGCCAGCGGCCGGGCCTTTGAGGGTGAGCAGTTCTTC. It encodes CASGRAFEGEQFF.

The genes are TRBV6-6 and TRBJ2-2, with D possibly TRBD2 on 7 matching bases. Looked up from germline, CDR1 is MNHNY and CDR2 is SVGAGI (reference sequence). The CDR3 spans 15 residues. Trimming stripped 2 bases from V and 4 bases from J, with 11 bases between. The CDR3 DNA is TGTGCCAGCAGTTACAGGGGGGGGCTCACCGGGGAGCTGTTTTTT. As protein: CASSYRGGLTGELFF.

About this clone: An end of the junction does not agree with germline; a read error may underlie this. This chain connects TRBV2 to TRBJ2-7; 7 positions match TRBD1. The CDR3 has 11 residues. Germline CDR1 reads SNHLY; CDR2 reads FYNNEI. CDR3 region: CASSDRDRHVF. The CDR3 DNA follows: TGTGCCAGCAGTGACAGGGACAGACATGTGTTC.

J is TRBJ2-3 and V is TRBV7-3; 9 nucleotides line up with TRBD2. The CDR3 loop spans 15 amino acids. The germline V gene encodes CDR1 SGHTA and CDR2 FQGTGA. J gave up 1 base and V 2 bases, and 1 base lay outside the gene matches. Here the CDR3 reads CASSLVAGGTDTQYF. The CDR3 DNA follows: TGTGCCAGCAGCTTAGTAGCGGGGGGCACAGATACGCAGTATTTT.

The chain carries TRBV19 and TRBJ1-2, with 8 nucleotides matching TRBD1. Unmatched junction bases numbered 9, after V lost 7 bases and J lost 5 bases. Germline V gives CDR1 LNHDA, CDR2 SQIVND (reference sequence). The CDR3 is 14 residues long. The CDR3 loop reads CASIPGGAEYGYTF. The CDR3 DNA is TGTGCCAGTATCCCAGGGGGCGCCGAGTATGGCTACACCTTC.

The genes are TRBV7-8 and TRBJ1-5, with D hard to call. The CDR3 is 12 residues long. The germline V and J ends were trimmed by 8 bases and 3 bases, with 8 bases remaining between them. Germline V gene lookup returns CDR1 SGHVS and CDR2 FQNEAQ. The CDR3 region has the DNA TGTGCCAGCGGGAGGGTCAATCAGCCCCAGCATTTT. Translating it yields CASGRVNQPQHF.

A single count supports this clone. V and J are TRBV29-1 and TRBJ1-1; D perhaps matches TRBD1 (5 bases). Per the germline V gene, CDR1 is SQVTM and CDR2 is ANQGSEA. Trimming left V 4 bases short and J 4 bases short, with 7 bases between. The CDR3 is 11 amino acids. The CDR3 nucleotides are TGCAGCGTTGGGGGGGGCACTGAAGCTTTCTTT. Its protein is CSVGGGTEAFF.

This clone has a single count. The CDR3 region has the DNA TGTGCCACCAGCCCCGGGGAGGAAAACATTCAGTACTTC. This codes for CATSPGEENIQYF. This chain connects TRBV15 to TRBJ2-4; the D gene is possibly TRBD2 (6 bases). Germline V gene data show CDR1 as LNHNV and CDR2 as YYDKDF (reference sequence). The CDR3 extends over 13 amino acids. V was cut by 5 bases and J by 5 bases, with 10 bases left in between.

The rearrangement links TRBV6-6 to TRBJ1-2, with TRBD1 as a possible D gene (5 bases). V was clipped by 1 base and J by 7 bases, with 10 bases between them. This CDR3 is built from 13 residues. CDR1 and CDR2 from the germline V gene are MNHNY and SVGAGI (reference sequence). CDR3 region: CASSYLAGLGYTF. For the CDR3, the DNA is TGTGCCAGCAGTTACTTGGCAGGGCTTGGCTACACCTTC.